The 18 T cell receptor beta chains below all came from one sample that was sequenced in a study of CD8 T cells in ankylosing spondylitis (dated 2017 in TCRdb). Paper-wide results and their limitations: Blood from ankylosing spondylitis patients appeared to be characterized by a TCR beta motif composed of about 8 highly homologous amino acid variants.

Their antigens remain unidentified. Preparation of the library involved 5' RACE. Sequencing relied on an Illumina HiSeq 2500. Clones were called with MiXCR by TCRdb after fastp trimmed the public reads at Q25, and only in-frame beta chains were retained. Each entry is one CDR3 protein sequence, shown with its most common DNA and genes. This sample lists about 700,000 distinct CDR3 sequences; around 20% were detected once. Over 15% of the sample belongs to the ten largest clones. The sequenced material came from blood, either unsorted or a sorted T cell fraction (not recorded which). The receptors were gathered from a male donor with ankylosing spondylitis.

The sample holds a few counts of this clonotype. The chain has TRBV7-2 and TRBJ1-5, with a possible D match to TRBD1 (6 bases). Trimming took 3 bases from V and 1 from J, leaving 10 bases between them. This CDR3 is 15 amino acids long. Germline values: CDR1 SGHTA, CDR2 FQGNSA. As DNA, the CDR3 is TGTGCCAGCAGCTTGGACAGAATGAGCAATCAGCCCCAGCATTTT. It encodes CASSLDRMSNQPQHF.

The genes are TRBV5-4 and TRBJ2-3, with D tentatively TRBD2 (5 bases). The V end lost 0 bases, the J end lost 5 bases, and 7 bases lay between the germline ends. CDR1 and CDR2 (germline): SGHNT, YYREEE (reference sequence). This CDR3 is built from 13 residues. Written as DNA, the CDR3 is TGTGCCAGCAGCTTGGACGGGGTAGATACGCAGTATTTT. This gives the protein CASSLDGVDTQYF.

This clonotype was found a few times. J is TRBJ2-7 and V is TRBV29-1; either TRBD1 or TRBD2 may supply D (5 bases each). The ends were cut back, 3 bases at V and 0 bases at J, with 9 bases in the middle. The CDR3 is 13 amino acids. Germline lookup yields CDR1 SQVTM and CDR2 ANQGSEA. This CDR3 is CSVEGDSSYEQYF. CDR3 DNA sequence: TGCAGCGTTGAGGGGGATAGCTCCTACGAGCAGTACTTC.

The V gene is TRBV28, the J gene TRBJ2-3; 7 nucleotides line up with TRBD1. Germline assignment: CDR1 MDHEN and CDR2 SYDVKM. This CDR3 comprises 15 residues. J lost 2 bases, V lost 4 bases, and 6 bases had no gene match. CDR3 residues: CASSSETGFTDTQYF. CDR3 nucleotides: TGTGCCAGCAGTTCCGAGACAGGGTTCACAGATACGCAGTATTTT.

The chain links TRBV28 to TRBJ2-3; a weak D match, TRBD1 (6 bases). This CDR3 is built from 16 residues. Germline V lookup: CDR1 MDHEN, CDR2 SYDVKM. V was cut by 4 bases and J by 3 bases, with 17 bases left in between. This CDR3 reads CASSSTGPQGTDTQYF. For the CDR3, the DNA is TGTGCCAGCAGTTCGACGGGACCCCAGGGGACAGATACGCAGTATTTT.

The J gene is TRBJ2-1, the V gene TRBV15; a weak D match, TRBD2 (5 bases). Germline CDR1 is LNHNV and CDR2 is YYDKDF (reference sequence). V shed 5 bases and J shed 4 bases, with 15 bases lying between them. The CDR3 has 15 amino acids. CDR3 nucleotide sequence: TGTGCCACCAGCCCAACTAGGAGAGATTACAATGAGCAGTTCTTC. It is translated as CATSPTRRDYNEQFF.

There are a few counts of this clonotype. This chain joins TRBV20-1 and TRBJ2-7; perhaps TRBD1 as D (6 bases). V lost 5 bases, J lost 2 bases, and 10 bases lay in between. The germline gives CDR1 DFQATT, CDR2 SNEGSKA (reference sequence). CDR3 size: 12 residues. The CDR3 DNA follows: TGCAGTGCTGAGGGGGACACCTACGAGCAGTACTTC. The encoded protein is CSAEGDTYEQYF.

The CDR3 sequence: CASSGGSSGANVLTF. CDR3 nucleotides: TGCGCCAGCAGCGGGGGGAGCTCTGGGGCCAACGTCCTGACTTTC. This sequence joins TRBV5-1 and TRBJ2-6, with D maybe TRBD2 (6 bases). CDR3 length: 15 residues. The V gene lost 4 bases and the J gene lost 0 bases, with 8 bases spanning the gap. Germline V CDR1 and CDR2: SGHRS, YFSETQ. The full variable domain, in which reference TRBV5-1 and TRBJ2-6 provide the parts outside the CDR3, is KAGVTQTPRYLIKTRGQQVTLSCSPISGHRSVSWYQQTPGQGLQFLFEYFSETQRNKGNFPGRFSGRQFSNSRSEMNVSTLELGDSALYLCASSGGSSGANVLTFGAGSRLTVL.

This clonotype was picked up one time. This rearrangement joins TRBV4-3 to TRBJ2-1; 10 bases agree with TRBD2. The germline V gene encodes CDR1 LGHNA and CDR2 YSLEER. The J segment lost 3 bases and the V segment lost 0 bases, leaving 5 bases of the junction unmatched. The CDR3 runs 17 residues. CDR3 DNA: TGCGCCAGCAGCCAAGATGACGGGACTAGCGACTACAATGAGCAGTTCTTC. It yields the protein CASSQDDGTSDYNEQFF.

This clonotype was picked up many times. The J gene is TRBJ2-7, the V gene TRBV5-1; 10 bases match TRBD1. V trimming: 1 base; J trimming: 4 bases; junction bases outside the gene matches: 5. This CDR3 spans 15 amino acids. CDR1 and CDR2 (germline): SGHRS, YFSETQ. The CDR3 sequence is CASSLSGTGVYEQYF. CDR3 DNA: TGCGCCAGCAGCTTGTCCGGGACAGGGGTTTACGAGCAGTACTTC.

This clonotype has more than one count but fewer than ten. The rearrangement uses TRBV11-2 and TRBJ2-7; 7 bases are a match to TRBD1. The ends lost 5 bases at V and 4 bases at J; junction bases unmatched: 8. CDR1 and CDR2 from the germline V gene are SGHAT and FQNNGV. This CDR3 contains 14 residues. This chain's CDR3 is CASSLGTDFYEQYF. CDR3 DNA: TGTGCCAGCAGCCTGGGGACAGACTTTTACGAGCAGTACTTC.

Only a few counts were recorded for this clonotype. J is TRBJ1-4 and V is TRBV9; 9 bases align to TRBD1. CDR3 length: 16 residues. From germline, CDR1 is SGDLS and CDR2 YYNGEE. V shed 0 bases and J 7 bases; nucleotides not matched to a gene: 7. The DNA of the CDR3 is TGTGCCAGCAGCGTAGCCCCACAGGGGGCGCGTGAAAAACTGTTTTTT. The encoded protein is CASSVAPQGAREKLFF.

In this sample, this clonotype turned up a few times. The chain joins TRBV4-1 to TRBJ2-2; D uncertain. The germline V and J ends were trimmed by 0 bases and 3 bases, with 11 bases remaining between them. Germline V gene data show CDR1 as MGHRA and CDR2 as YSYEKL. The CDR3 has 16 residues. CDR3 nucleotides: TGCGCCAGCAGCCAAGATGGGCGGCGGCACACCGGGGAGCTGTTTTTT. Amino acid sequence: CASSQDGRRHTGELFF.

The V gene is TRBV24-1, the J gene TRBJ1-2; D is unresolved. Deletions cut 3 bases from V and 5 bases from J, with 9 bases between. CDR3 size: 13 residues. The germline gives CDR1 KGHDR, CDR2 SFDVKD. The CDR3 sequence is CATSDTVEYGYTF. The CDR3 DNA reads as TGTGCCACCAGTGATACCGTCGAGTATGGCTACACCTTC.

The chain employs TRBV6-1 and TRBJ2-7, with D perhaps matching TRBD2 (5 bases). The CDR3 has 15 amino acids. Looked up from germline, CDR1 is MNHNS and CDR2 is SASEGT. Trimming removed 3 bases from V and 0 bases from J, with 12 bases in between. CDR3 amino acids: CASSEIPGNSYEQYF. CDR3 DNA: TGTGCCAGCAGTGAGATTCCGGGGAACTCCTACGAGCAGTACTTC.

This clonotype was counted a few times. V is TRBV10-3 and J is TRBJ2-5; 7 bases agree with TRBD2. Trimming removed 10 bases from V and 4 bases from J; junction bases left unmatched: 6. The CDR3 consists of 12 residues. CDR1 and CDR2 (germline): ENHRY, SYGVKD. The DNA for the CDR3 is TGTGCCACCGCGGTAGCGGGAGAGACCCAGTACTTC. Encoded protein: CATAVAGETQYF.

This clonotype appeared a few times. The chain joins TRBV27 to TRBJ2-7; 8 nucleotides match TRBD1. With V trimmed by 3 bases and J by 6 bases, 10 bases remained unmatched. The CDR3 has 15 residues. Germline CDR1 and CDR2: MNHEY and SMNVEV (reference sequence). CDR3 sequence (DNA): TGTGCCAGCAGTTTTATCAGGGGGCATGTGGGCGAGCAGTACTTC. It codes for CASSFIRGHVGEQYF.

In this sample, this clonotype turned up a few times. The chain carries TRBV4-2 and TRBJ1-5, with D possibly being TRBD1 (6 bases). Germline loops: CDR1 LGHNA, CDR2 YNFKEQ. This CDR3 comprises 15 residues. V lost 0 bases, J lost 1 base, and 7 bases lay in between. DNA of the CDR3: TGTGCCAGCAGCCAAGATGGACAGAGCAATCAGCCCCAGCATTTT. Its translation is CASSQDGQSNQPQHF.